The 32 T cell receptor beta chains listed next were all sequenced from one sample in a study of blood T cells in healthy people across ages. Sample-barcoded 5' priming and a J-beta primer mix drove a second PCR of about 6 to 12 cycles. TCRdb analysed the 5' RACE reads with MiXCR anew, one entry per CDR3 protein. The table lists more than 750,000 distinct CDR3 sequences, almost 30% of them singletons. These same records also appear under a second study, on T cells of mothers and their children.

Input material: blood. Receptors were obtained from a middle-aged woman in good health.

The rearrangement links TRBV11-2 to TRBJ2-7, with D perhaps matching TRBD1 or TRBD2 (5 bases each). Germline CDR1 is SGHAT and CDR2 is FQNNGV. The CDR3 is 14 amino acids. Trimming took 0 bases from V and 6 from J, leaving 12 bases between them. The CDR3 reads CASSLERGRGEQYF. The CDR3 bases are TGTGCCAGCAGCTTAGAGAGGGGTCGGGGCGAGCAGTACTTC.

A word on this clonotype: One junction end disagrees with the germline gene, perhaps due to a read error. The V call is TRBV18, the J call TRBJ2-7; D possibly corresponds to TRBD1 (5 bases). CDR3 size: 13 residues. Germline CDR1 and CDR2: KGHSH and LQKENI. CDR3 sequence reads: CTSSPRNRGEQYF. CDR3 nucleotide sequence: TGTACCAGCTCCCCAAGGAATAGGGGCGAGCAGTACTTC.

As regards this clonotype: A much larger clone lies one base from this, so it may be a read error. This chain uses TRBV7-9 with TRBJ2-5; D unclear. Germline assignment: CDR1 SEHNR and CDR2 FQNEAQ (reference sequence). This CDR3 region has 14 residues. Trimming shortened V by 1 base and J by 11 bases, and 17 bases separated the two germline ends. In DNA, the CDR3 is TGTGCCAGCAGCTTAGATGAGATTGGCTATGAGCAGTACTTC. Its translation: CASSLDEIGYEQYF.

The chain employs TRBV9 and TRBJ2-2; possibly TRBD2 for D (6 bases). The CDR3 runs to 20 residues. CDR1 SGDLS and CDR2 YYNGEE come from the germline V gene. Deletions cut 3 bases from V and 2 bases from J, with 26 bases between. The CDR3 loop is CASSATIGAWGVVNTGELFF. The CDR3 DNA reads TGTGCCAGCAGCGCTACGATAGGGGCTTGGGGGGTCGTTAACACCGGGGAGCTGTTTTTT.

This clonotype was counted between two and nine times. The rearrangement joins TRBV12-3 or TRBV12-4 to TRBJ2-2; 9 bases fit TRBD1. The CDR3 extends over 15 amino acids. The trim removed 3 bases at V and 7 bases at J, leaving 6 bases unmatched. CDR3 in amino acids: CASSLATGGGGELFF. The CDR3 nucleotides read TGTGCCAGCAGTTTGGCCACAGGGGGCGGCGGGGAGCTGTTTTTT.

This clonotype was found a few times. J is TRBJ2-1 and V is TRBV18; tentative D call: TRBD1 (5 bases). The CDR3 has 15 residues. V was trimmed by 0 bases and J by 5 bases, leaving 11 bases between them. Germline CDR1 and CDR2: KGHSH and LQKENI. DNA for the CDR3: TGTGCCAGCTCACCACCGTGGGGCTCGGACAATGAGCAGTTCTTC. It encodes CASSPPWGSDNEQFF.

The V gene is TRBV7-9, the J gene TRBJ2-1, with 12 bases that match TRBD2. The trim removed 3 bases at V and 8 bases at J, leaving 11 bases unmatched. CDR3 length: 17 residues. Germline loops: CDR1 SEHNR, CDR2 FQNEAQ (reference sequence). The CDR3 DNA reads as TGTGCCAGCAGCTTTTTTCTAGCGGGGGGGCCTAGCGATGAGCAGTTCTTC. This sequence encodes CASSFFLAGGPSDEQFF. Full variable domain (outside the CDR3, taken from reference TRBV7-9 and TRBJ2-1): DTGVSQNPRHKITKRGQNVTFRCDPISEHNRLYWYRQTLGQGPEFLTYFQNEAQLEKSRLLSDRFSAERPKGSFSTLEIQRTEQGDSAMYLCASSFFLAGGPSDEQFFGPGTRLTVL.

The V gene is TRBV7-6, the J gene TRBJ1-6; 8 bases agree with TRBD1. The germline V gene encodes CDR1 SGHVS and CDR2 FNYEAQ. V dropped 5 bases and J dropped 9; count of bases not matched to a gene: 9. The CDR3 spans 15 residues. The CDR3, as DNA: TGTGCCAGCAGCCTGACAGGGGTTGCCGTTTCACCCCTCCACTTT. Protein sequence: CASSLTGVAVSPLHF.

This clonotype was seen only a few times. The chain recombines TRBV6-2 or TRBV6-3 with TRBJ1-1; D may be TRBD1 (6 bases). CDR3 size: 16 residues. Germline lookup yields CDR1 MNHEY and CDR2 SVGEGT. Trimming removed 6 bases at V and 1 base at J, with 18 bases between. The CDR3 nucleotides read TGTGCCAGCAGCAAAGGGAACAGGGAGGGGAACACTGAAGCTTTCTTT. Amino acids: CASSKGNREGNTEAFF.

This clonotype was found a few times. This sequence joins TRBV15 and TRBJ1-2; possible D gene TRBD1, 5 bases. Germline loops: CDR1 LNHNV, CDR2 YYDKDF (reference sequence). The CDR3 runs 14 residues. The germline V and J ends were trimmed by 3 bases and 2 bases, with 10 bases remaining between them. Written as DNA, the CDR3 is TGTGCCACCAGCAGGGGCAGGGTCAACTATGGCTACACCTTC. This translates into CATSRGRVNYGYTF. Looking up the rest from reference TRBV15 and TRBJ1-2 gives the full variable domain: DAMVIQNPRYQVTQFGKPVTLSCSQTLNHNVMYWYQQKSSQAPKLLFHYYDKDFNNEADTPDNFQSRRPNTSFCFLDIRSPGLGDTAMYLCATSRGRVNYGYTFGSGTRLTVV.

This clonotype was detected many times. The CDR3 DNA sequence: TGCAGTGCTAGGCGGGGGGGTGAAAAACTGTTTTTT. Protein product: CSARRGGEKLFF. The rearrangement joins TRBV20-1 to TRBJ1-4, with D possibly being TRBD1 (5 bases). V lost 3 bases and J lost 7, with 9 bases in between. CDR3 length: 12 amino acids. The germline V gene encodes CDR1 DFQATT and CDR2 SNEGSKA (reference sequence).

Many counts were recorded for this clonotype. Written as DNA, the CDR3 is TGTGCCAGCAAACCGGCAGAGTCAAACACTGAAGCTTTCTTT. This translates into CASKPAESNTEAFF. The chain joins TRBV28 to TRBJ1-1; no firm D call. The CDR3 is 14 residues long. Germline V gene data show CDR1 as MDHEN and CDR2 as SYDVKM. V lost 7 bases and J 2 bases, leaving 14 bases between the germline ends.

The chain carries TRBV19 and TRBJ1-2, with 9 bases that match TRBD1. Looked up from germline, CDR1 is LNHDA and CDR2 is SQIVND (reference sequence). This CDR3 is 12 amino acids long. Trimming at V came to 8 bases and at J to 8 bases, leaving 6 bases not matched to a gene. The CDR3 nucleotides read TGTGCCAGTGGGGGACAGGGACTGGGCTACACCTTC. It encodes CASGGQGLGYTF.

This chain uses TRBV5-1 with TRBJ2-7, with D possibly TRBD2 on 6 matching bases. The CDR3 is made up of 13 amino acids. Germline loops: CDR1 SGHRS, CDR2 YFSETQ. The V gene lost 4 bases and the J gene lost 7 bases, with 15 bases spanning the gap. The DNA of the CDR3 is TGCGCCAGCAGCCCGGGCGTGGGGGGAGAGCAGTACTTC. Protein product: CASSPGVGGEQYF.

This clonotype was seen at least ten times. The rearrangement links TRBV12-3 or TRBV12-4 to TRBJ2-7, with D possibly matching TRBD2 (5 bases). Trimming stripped 5 bases from V and 1 base from J, with 9 bases between. This CDR3 comprises 13 residues. DNA for the CDR3: TGTGCCAGCAGTCCGACTATTTCCTACGAGCAGTACTTC. Translation gives CASSPTISYEQYF.

This sequence joins TRBV28 and TRBJ1-4, with a weak D call TRBD1 (6 bases). The CDR3 covers 11 residues. The ends were cut back, 6 bases at V and 10 bases at J, with 9 bases in the middle. Germline CDR1 and CDR2: MDHEN and SYDVKM. CDR3: CASSDRRKLFF. For the CDR3, the DNA is TGTGCCAGCAGCGACAGGAGAAAACTGTTTTTT.

This clonotype was found a few times. J is TRBJ1-5 and V is TRBV24-1, with no clear D. CDR1 is KGHDR and CDR2 is SFDVKD in the germline V gene. Trimming shortened V by 4 bases and J by 1 base, and 7 bases separated the two germline ends. There are 14 residues in the CDR3. This CDR3 is CATSDRRSNQPQHF. The CDR3 DNA reads as TGTGCCACCAGTGACAGGAGGAGCAATCAGCCCCAGCATTTT.

Only a few counts were recorded for this clonotype. Just one base apart from a much larger clone, this may be a read error. This sequence joins TRBV4-3 and TRBJ2-3; 7 nucleotides match TRBD2. Germline V CDR1 and CDR2: LGHNA, YSLEER. The CDR3 loop spans 14 amino acids. V was pared by 6 bases and J by 6 bases, with 9 bases of the junction left unmatched. CDR3 sequence reads: CASREVGGMDTQYF. As DNA, the CDR3 is TGCGCCAGCAGGGAAGTGGGGGGGATGGATACGCAGTATTTT.

The sample holds a few counts of this clonotype. V and J are TRBV6-6 and TRBJ2-2; 7 bases align to TRBD1. The CDR3 runs to 15 residues. The J segment lost 1 base and the V segment lost 2 bases, leaving 1 base of the junction unmatched. Germline assignment: CDR1 MNHNY and CDR2 SVGAGI (reference sequence). DNA of the CDR3: TGTGCCAGCAGTTACAGGACAGGGAACACCGGGGAGCTGTTTTTT. Its protein is CASSYRTGNTGELFF.

The genes are TRBV20-1 and TRBJ2-3, with D possibly TRBD1 on 6 matching bases. Germline V gene sequence: CDR1 DFQATT, CDR2 SNEGSKA (reference sequence). V was cut by 0 bases and J by 2 bases, with 12 bases left in between. The CDR3 loop spans 15 amino acids. The CDR3 coding sequence is TGCAGTGCTAGAGATTCAGGGGTTCTCACAGATACGCAGTATTTT. As protein: CSARDSGVLTDTQYF.

V gene TRBV7-9 combines with J gene TRBJ2-3; maybe TRBD1 (5 bases). Germline V gene lookup returns CDR1 SEHNR and CDR2 FQNEAQ (reference sequence). The CDR3 runs 15 residues. The V end was cut by 2 bases, the J end by 6 bases, with 15 bases between. DNA of the CDR3: TGTGCCAGCAGCTTATCTGGGGCCGAATGGGATACGCAGTATTTT. It is translated as CASSLSGAEWDTQYF. Filled out from reference TRBV7-9 and TRBJ2-3, the complete variable domain reads DTGVSQNPRHKITKRGQNVTFRCDPISEHNRLYWYRQTLGQGPEFLTYFQNEAQLEKSRLLSDRFSAERPKGSFSTLEIQRTEQGDSAMYLCASSLSGAEWDTQYFGPGTRLTVL.

This clonotype was counted once. A read error may explain this, as a much larger clone is one base away. The chain joins TRBV15 to TRBJ2-4; D is perhaps TRBD1 or TRBD2 (5 bases each). In germline, CDR1 is LNHNV, CDR2 YYDKDF (reference sequence). V was clipped by 5 bases and J by 13 bases, with 18 bases between them. The CDR3 runs to 13 residues. The chain's CDR3 is CATSGGSYNEQYF. CDR3 nucleotide sequence: TGTGCCACCAGCGGGGGTTCCTACAATGAGCAGTACTTC.

A word on this clonotype: A read error may explain this, as a much larger clone is one base away. The CDR3 sequence is CASSAGTRSSGANVLTF. CDR3 nucleotide sequence: TGCGCCAGCAGCGCCGGGACACGCAGCTCTGGGGCCAACGTCCTGACTTTC. The rearrangement uses TRBV5-1 and TRBJ2-6; perhaps TRBD1 as D (6 bases). CDR1 is SGHRS and CDR2 is YFSETQ in the germline V gene. V was shortened by 4 bases and J by 0 bases, with 14 bases between the two germline ends. The CDR3 sequence is 17 residues long.

This clonotype turned up a few times. A much larger clonotype is one base distant, so this may be a read error. This chain joins TRBV9 and TRBJ2-4; the D gene could be TRBD1 or TRBD2 (5 bases each). The ends were cut back, 0 bases at V and 8 bases at J, with 15 bases in the middle. The CDR3 has 15 amino acids. Germline values: CDR1 SGDLS, CDR2 YYNGEE. The CDR3 here is CASSVAHGVGDIQYF. CDR3 nucleotide sequence: TGTGCCAGCAGCGTAGCTCACGGGGTGGGGGACATTCAGTACTTC.

Concerning this clonotype: Just one base apart from a much larger clone, this may be a read error. J is TRBJ2-7 and V is TRBV25-1; 10 positions agree with TRBD1. In germline, CDR1 is MGHDK, CDR2 SYGVNS. The CDR3 has 14 residues. V trimming: 1 base; J trimming: 3 bases; junction bases outside the gene matches: 0. The CDR3 DNA sequence: TGTGCCAGCAGTGAATGGGACAGGGGCTACGAGCAGTACTTC. Amino acid sequence: CASSEWDRGYEQYF.

This clonotype has just a few counts. The V and J genes are TRBV7-9 and TRBJ1-5, with a weak D call TRBD1 (5 bases). Germline V CDR1 and CDR2: SEHNR, FQNEAQ (reference sequence). V was trimmed by 5 bases and J by 9 bases, leaving 20 bases between them. The CDR3 totals 15 residues. CDR3: CASSPRDPIEGPQHF. CDR3 sequence (DNA): TGTGCCAGCAGCCCCAGGGACCCGATTGAGGGGCCCCAGCATTTT.

This clonotype was seen only a few times. The chain recombines TRBV4-1 with TRBJ1-1; D is unresolved. Germline V gives CDR1 MGHRA, CDR2 YSYEKL. The CDR3 length is 14 residues. The V end lost 4 bases, the J end lost 0 bases, and 9 bases lay between the germline ends. CDR3 sequence reads: CASSRPGMNTEAFF. CDR3 DNA: TGCGCCAGCAGCCGGCCGGGAATGAACACTGAAGCTTTCTTT.

This clonotype occurred a few times. The chain has TRBV7-8 and TRBJ1-1; weak D call: TRBD1 (5 bases). V was trimmed by 4 bases and J by 7 bases, leaving 16 bases between them. The germline CDR1 and CDR2 sequences are SGHVS and FQNEAQ. The CDR3 totals 14 residues. Written as DNA, the CDR3 is TGTGCCAGCAGCTCCCCCGGGACTATGGGTGAAGCTTTCTTT. Amino acid sequence: CASSSPGTMGEAFF.

This clonotype was picked up a small number of times. The gene calls are TRBV29-1 and TRBJ1-1, with TRBD1 matching 7 bases. Germline values: CDR1 SQVTM, CDR2 ANQGSEA. The CDR3 totals 13 residues. J was trimmed by 3 bases and V by 6 bases; bases with no gene match: 7. The CDR3 spells CSVLTGSDTEAFF. CDR3 nucleotide sequence: TGCAGCGTCCTGACAGGGTCGGACACTGAAGCTTTCTTT.

In DNA form, the CDR3 reads TGCGCCAGCAGCCGAGTTGGCGTCTCGGGACAGGGGAGAAATAACTATGGCTACACCTTC. It encodes CASSRVGVSGQGRNNYGYTF. V and J are TRBV4-1 and TRBJ1-2, with TRBD1 matching 10 bases. This CDR3 spans 20 amino acids. Losses at the gene ends were 4 bases for V and 1 base for J; bases not matched to a gene: 18. CDR1 is MGHRA and CDR2 is YSYEKL in the germline V gene.

This clonotype was recorded at least ten times. CDR3 amino acids: CASSEQLGQETQYF. DNA of the CDR3: TGTGCCAGCAGCGAACAGCTGGGCCAGGAGACCCAGTACTTC. The rearrangement joins TRBV2 to TRBJ2-5; no firm D call. Trimming took 6 bases from V and 5 from J, leaving 16 bases between them. CDR1 and CDR2 (germline): SNHLY, FYNNEI. The CDR3 is 14 amino acids.

The genes are TRBV10-3 and TRBJ1-2; D is possibly TRBD1 (6 bases). The germline gives CDR1 ENHRY, CDR2 SYGVKD. Trimming pared 4 bases from V and 3 bases from J, leaving 12 bases between. There are 14 residues in the CDR3. CDR3 DNA sequence: TGTGCCATCAGTGGGATGGACAGTCACTATGGCTACACCTTC. Protein sequence: CAISGMDSHYGYTF.